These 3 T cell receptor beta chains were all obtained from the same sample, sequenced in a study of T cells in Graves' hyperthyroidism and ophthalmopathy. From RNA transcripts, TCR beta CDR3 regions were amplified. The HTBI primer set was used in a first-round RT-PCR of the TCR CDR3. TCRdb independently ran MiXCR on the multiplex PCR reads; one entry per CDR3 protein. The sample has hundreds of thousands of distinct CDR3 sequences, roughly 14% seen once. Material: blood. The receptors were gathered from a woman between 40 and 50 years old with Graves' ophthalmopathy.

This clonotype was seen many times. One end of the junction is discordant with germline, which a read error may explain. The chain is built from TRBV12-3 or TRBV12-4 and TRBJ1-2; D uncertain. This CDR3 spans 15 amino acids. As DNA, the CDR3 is TGTGCCAGCAGTCCCTGGTCCCCCAACGGCTATGGCTACGCCTTC. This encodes CASSPWSPNGYGYAF.

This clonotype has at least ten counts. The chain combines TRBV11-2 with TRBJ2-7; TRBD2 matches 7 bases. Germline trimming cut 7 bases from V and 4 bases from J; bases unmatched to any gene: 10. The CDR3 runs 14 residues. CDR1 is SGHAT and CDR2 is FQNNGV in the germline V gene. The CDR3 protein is CASTLGGSTYEQYF. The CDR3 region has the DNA TGTGCCAGCACCCTGGGCGGGAGTACATACGAGCAGTACTTC.

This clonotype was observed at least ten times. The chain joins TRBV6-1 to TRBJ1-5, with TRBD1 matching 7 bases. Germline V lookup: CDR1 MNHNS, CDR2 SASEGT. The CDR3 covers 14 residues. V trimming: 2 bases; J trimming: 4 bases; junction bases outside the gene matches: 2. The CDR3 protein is CASSEWDRNQPQHF. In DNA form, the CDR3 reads TGTGCCAGCAGTGAATGGGACAGAAATCAGCCCCAGCATTTT.